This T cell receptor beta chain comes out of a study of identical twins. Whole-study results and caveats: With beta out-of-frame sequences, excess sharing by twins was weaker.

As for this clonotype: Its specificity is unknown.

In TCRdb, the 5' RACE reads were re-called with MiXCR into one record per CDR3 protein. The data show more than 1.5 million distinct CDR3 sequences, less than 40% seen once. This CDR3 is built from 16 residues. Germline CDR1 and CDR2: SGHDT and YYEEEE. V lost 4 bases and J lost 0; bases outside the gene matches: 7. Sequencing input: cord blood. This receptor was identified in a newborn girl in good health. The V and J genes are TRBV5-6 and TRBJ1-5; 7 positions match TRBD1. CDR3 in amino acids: CASSVGDRFSNQPQHF. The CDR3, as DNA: TGTGCCAGCAGCGTAGGGGACAGATTTAGCAATCAGCCCCAGCATTTT.